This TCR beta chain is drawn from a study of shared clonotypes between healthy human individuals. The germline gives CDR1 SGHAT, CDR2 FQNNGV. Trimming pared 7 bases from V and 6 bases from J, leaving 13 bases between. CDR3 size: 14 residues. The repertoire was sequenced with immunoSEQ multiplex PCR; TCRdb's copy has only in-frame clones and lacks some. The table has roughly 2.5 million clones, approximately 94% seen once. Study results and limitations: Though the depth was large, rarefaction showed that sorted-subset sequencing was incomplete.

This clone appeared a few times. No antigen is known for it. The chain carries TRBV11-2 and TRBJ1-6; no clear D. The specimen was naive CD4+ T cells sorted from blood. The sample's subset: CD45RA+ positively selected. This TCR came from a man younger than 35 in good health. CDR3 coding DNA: TGTGCCAGCACCCCTTCGGGAGGTAATTCACCCCTCCACTTT. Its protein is CASTPSGGNSPLHF.